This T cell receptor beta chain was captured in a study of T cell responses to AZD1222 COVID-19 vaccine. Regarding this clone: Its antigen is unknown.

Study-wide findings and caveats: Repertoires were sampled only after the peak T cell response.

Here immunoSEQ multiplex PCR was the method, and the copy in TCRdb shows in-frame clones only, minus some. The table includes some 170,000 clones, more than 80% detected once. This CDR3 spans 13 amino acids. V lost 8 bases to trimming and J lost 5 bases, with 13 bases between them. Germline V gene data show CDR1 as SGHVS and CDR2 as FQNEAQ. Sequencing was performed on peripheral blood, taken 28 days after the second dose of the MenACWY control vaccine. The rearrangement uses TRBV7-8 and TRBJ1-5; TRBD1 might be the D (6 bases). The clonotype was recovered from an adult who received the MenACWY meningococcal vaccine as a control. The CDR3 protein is CASQGRRDQPQHF. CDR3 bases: TGTGCCAGCCAGGGGAGAAGGGATCAGCCCCAGCATTTT.